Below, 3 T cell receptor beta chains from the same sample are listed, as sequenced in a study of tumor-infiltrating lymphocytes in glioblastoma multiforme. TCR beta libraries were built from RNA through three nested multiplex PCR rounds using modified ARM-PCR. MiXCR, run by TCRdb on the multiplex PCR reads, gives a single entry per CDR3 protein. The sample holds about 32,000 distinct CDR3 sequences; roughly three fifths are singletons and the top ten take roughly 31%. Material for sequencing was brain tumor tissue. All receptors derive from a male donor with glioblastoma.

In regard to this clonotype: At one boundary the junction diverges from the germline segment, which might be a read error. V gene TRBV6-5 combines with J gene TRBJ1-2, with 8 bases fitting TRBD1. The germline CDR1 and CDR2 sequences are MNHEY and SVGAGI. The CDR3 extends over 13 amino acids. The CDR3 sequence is CAGSRTGRRGYTF. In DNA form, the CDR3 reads TGTGCCGGCAGCAGGACAGGGCGTCGGGGCTACACCTTC.

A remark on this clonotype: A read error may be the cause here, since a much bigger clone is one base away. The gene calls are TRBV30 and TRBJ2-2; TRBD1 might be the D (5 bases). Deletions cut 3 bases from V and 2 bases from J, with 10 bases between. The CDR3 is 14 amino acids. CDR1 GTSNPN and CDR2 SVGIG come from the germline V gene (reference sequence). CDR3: CAWSTQGNTGELFF. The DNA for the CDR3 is TGTGCCTGGAGCACCCAGGGAAACACCGGGGAGCTGTTTTTT.

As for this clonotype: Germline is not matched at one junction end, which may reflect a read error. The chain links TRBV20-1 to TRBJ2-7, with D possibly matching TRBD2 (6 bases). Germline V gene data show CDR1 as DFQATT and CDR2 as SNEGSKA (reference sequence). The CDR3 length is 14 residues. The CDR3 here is CGATNGSISYEQYF. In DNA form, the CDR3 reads TGCGGTGCGACTAACGGGAGTATTTCCTACGAGCAGTACTTC.